These T cell receptor beta chains were read from a single sample in a study of T-cell reconstitution after alpha-beta-depleted transplantation in children. MiXCR, run by TCRdb on the PCR reads, gives a single entry per CDR3 protein. The table lists about 400,000 distinct CDR3 sequences, about 14% of them singletons. The material sequenced was PBMCs, taken from the stem cell graft. These receptors were taken from a human donor who donated a stem cell graft to a child with Fanconi anemia. Each CDR3 is given with its conserved first and last residue. The D gene is left open where the match is weak. Some rows have no size entry. The others give once, few or many, or a class for an expanded clone.

v_call: TRBV2; d_call: .; j_call: TRBJ1-3; clone_size: few; cdr3_nt: TGTGCCAGCAACCGGAACTCTGGAAACACCATATATTTT; cdr3_aa: CASNRNSGNTIYF
v_call: TRBV9; d_call: TRBD1; j_call: TRBJ2-2; clone_size: .; cdr3_nt: TGTGCCAGCAGCGCCCGGACAGGGTACACCGGGGAGCTGTTTTTT; cdr3_aa: CASSARTGYTGELFF
v_call: TRBV15; d_call: .; j_call: TRBJ2-1; clone_size: many; cdr3_nt: TGTGCCACCAGCAGAGATAACAGGGCGTACGGTGAGCAGTTCTTC; cdr3_aa: CATSRDNRAYGEQFF
v_call: TRBV12-3/TRBV12-4; d_call: .; j_call: TRBJ1-5; clone_size: few; cdr3_nt: TGTGCCAGCAGATTCACAGCGTCCGATCAGCCCCAGCATTTT; cdr3_aa: CASRFTASDQPQHF
v_call: TRBV28; d_call: TRBD1; j_call: TRBJ2-5; clone_size: .; cdr3_nt: TGTGCCAGCAGTTCTGGACAGGGCCAGCCATTCTCTCAAGAGACCCAGTACTTC; cdr3_aa: CASSSGQGQPFSQETQYF
v_call: TRBV12-3/TRBV12-4; d_call: .; j_call: TRBJ2-2; clone_size: few; cdr3_nt: TGTGCCAGCAGCCCAACGGGGCGCGGGGAGCTGTTTTTT; cdr3_aa: CASSPTGRGELFF
v_call: TRBV27; d_call: .; j_call: TRBJ2-3; clone_size: few; cdr3_nt: TGTGCCAGCAGTTGGAGGCCAAGCACAGATACGCAGTATTTT; cdr3_aa: CASSWRPSTDTQYF
v_call: TRBV14; d_call: TRBD1; j_call: TRBJ2-4; clone_size: few; cdr3_nt: TGTGCCAGCAGCCACGACAGGGTAACCATTCAGTACTTC; cdr3_aa: CASSHDRVTIQYF
v_call: TRBV7-9; d_call: TRBD1; j_call: TRBJ1-1; clone_size: few; cdr3_nt: TGTGCCAGCAGCTCATGGACAGGGGGCTCTTTGAACACTGAAGCTTTCTTT; cdr3_aa: CASSSWTGGSLNTEAFF
v_call: TRBV20-1; d_call: .; j_call: TRBJ1-2; clone_size: few; cdr3_nt: TGCAGTGCTTCCCTGATAAACACACGTAAAGCTAACTATGGCTACACCTTC; cdr3_aa: CSASLINTRKANYGYTF
v_call: TRBV10-3; d_call: .; j_call: TRBJ1-1; clone_size: many; cdr3_nt: TGTGCCATCAGTGAGCCGAGACAGCCCGGGTCGGCTTTCTTT; cdr3_aa: CAISEPRQPGSAFF
v_call: TRBV20-1; d_call: TRBD1; j_call: TRBJ2-1; clone_size: .; cdr3_nt: TGCAGTGCTCAGGTCGGGACAGGGGACGGTGAGCAGTTCTTC; cdr3_aa: CSAQVGTGDGEQFF
v_call: TRBV9; d_call: .; j_call: TRBJ1-2; clone_size: .; cdr3_nt: TGTGCCAGCAGCACCCCTGGGTACTACACCTTC; cdr3_aa: CASSTPGYYTF
v_call: TRBV27; d_call: TRBD2; j_call: TRBJ2-4; clone_size: many; cdr3_nt: TGTGCCAGCAGTGCGGGGGGGCTAAACATTCAGTACTTC; cdr3_aa: CASSAGGLNIQYF
v_call: TRBV4-3; d_call: TRBD1; j_call: TRBJ1-2; clone_size: .; cdr3_nt: TGCGCCAGCAGCCAGAGTCATCAGGGGGCGTTTGGCTACACCTTC; cdr3_aa: CASSQSHQGAFGYTF
v_call: TRBV20-1; d_call: TRBD1; j_call: TRBJ1-2; clone_size: few; cdr3_nt: TGCAGTGCCACGGACAGGGCGGTGTGGGGCTACACCTTC; cdr3_aa: CSATDRAVWGYTF
v_call: TRBV6-1; d_call: .; j_call: TRBJ1-2; clone_size: few; cdr3_nt: TGTGCCAGCAGTGATCGGGGGCAACTTGGCTACACCTTC; cdr3_aa: CASSDRGQLGYTF
v_call: TRBV20-1; d_call: .; j_call: TRBJ1-2; clone_size: many; cdr3_nt: TGCAGTGCTAGAGATTCCGGGAAGATGAGCTACACCTTC; cdr3_aa: CSARDSGKMSYTF
v_call: TRBV5-1; d_call: .; j_call: TRBJ2-6; clone_size: few; cdr3_nt: TGCGCCAGCGCCTTCGACGGGGCCAACGTCCTGACTTTC; cdr3_aa: CASAFDGANVLTF
v_call: TRBV2; d_call: .; j_call: TRBJ2-1; clone_size: .; cdr3_nt: TGTGCCAGCAGTGAATCGGTACCAGGGATCGGGCAGTTCTTC; cdr3_aa: CASSESVPGIGQFF
v_call: TRBV7-2; d_call: .; j_call: TRBJ1-1; clone_size: .; cdr3_nt: TGTGCCAGCAGCCATCGACCCGACACTGAAGCTTTCTTT; cdr3_aa: CASSHRPDTEAFF
v_call: TRBV7-2; d_call: TRBD2; j_call: TRBJ2-3; clone_size: many; cdr3_nt: TGTGCCAGCAGCCTTCGGGGGGCAGATACGCAGTATTTT; cdr3_aa: CASSLRGADTQYF
v_call: TRBV12-3/TRBV12-4; d_call: .; j_call: TRBJ2-2; clone_size: many; cdr3_nt: TGTGCCAGCAGCTTCACCGGGGAGCTGTTTTTT; cdr3_aa: CASSFTGELFF
v_call: TRBV5-6; d_call: TRBD1; j_call: TRBJ1-1; clone_size: once; cdr3_nt: TGTGCCAGCAGCTCCCCAATAATACGGGACAGACTAAAGAACACTGAAGCTTTCTTT; cdr3_aa: CASSSPIIRDRLKNTEAFF
v_call: TRBV5-1; d_call: .; j_call: TRBJ2-1; clone_size: many; cdr3_nt: TGCGCCAGCAGCTTGGAGGCAGGAGCCTCTAATGAGCAGTTCTTC; cdr3_aa: CASSLEAGASNEQFF
v_call: TRBV15; d_call: .; j_call: TRBJ2-5; clone_size: .; cdr3_nt: TGTGCCACCAGCCCATCTATCCCAGAAGAGACCCAGTACTTC; cdr3_aa: CATSPSIPEETQYF
v_call: TRBV28; d_call: TRBD1; j_call: TRBJ2-1; clone_size: few; cdr3_nt: TGTGCCAGCAGTCTGCCCGGGACAGCTCAGTTCAATGAGCAGTTCTTC; cdr3_aa: CASSLPGTAQFNEQFF
v_call: TRBV9; d_call: .; j_call: TRBJ1-5; clone_size: .; cdr3_nt: TGTGCCAGCAGCGTAGATGCAGGATCGGGGGGTAATCAGCCCCAGCATTTT; cdr3_aa: CASSVDAGSGGNQPQHF
v_call: TRBV18; d_call: .; j_call: TRBJ2-1; clone_size: .; cdr3_nt: TGTGCCAGCTCACCTTCTATGCAGAACAATGAGCAGTTCTTC; cdr3_aa: CASSPSMQNNEQFF
v_call: TRBV20-1; d_call: TRBD1; j_call: TRBJ1-2; clone_size: .; cdr3_nt: TGCAGTGCTAGTGGGACAGGGGTGGCTGGCTACACCTTC; cdr3_aa: CSASGTGVAGYTF
v_call: TRBV6-6; d_call: .; j_call: TRBJ1-1; clone_size: many; cdr3_nt: TGTGCCAGCATCGACAGAATGAACACTGAAGCTTTCTTT; cdr3_aa: CASIDRMNTEAFF
v_call: TRBV2; d_call: .; j_call: TRBJ2-6; clone_size: .; cdr3_nt: TGTGCCAGCGAGCGTGGGGCCAACGTCCTGACTTTC; cdr3_aa: CASERGANVLTF
v_call: TRBV7-3; d_call: .; j_call: TRBJ2-1; clone_size: .; cdr3_nt: TGTGCCAGCAGCTTAGCTCAGGGCCATGAGCAGTTCTTC; cdr3_aa: CASSLAQGHEQFF
v_call: TRBV5-1; d_call: .; j_call: TRBJ2-1; clone_size: .; cdr3_nt: TGCGCCAGCAGCGCACAGGGCGGTGAGCAGTTCTTC; cdr3_aa: CASSAQGGEQFF
v_call: TRBV5-1; d_call: .; j_call: TRBJ2-5; clone_size: many; cdr3_nt: TGCGCCAGCAGCAATAAAGGGGGGCGTGAAGAGACCCAGTACTTC; cdr3_aa: CASSNKGGREETQYF
v_call: TRBV12-3/TRBV12-4; d_call: .; j_call: TRBJ1-1; clone_size: many; cdr3_nt: TGTGCCAGCAGTCGACGCACTGAAGCTTTCTTT; cdr3_aa: CASSRRTEAFF
v_call: TRBV5-1; d_call: .; j_call: TRBJ2-5; clone_size: .; cdr3_nt: TGCGCCAGCAGCTCCTCAACGCTCGGAGAGACCCAGTACTTC; cdr3_aa: CASSSSTLGETQYF
v_call: TRBV6-2/TRBV6-3; d_call: .; j_call: TRBJ1-4; clone_size: many; cdr3_nt: TGTGCCAGCTCAGGTCCCGGTGAAAAACTGTTTTTT; cdr3_aa: CASSGPGEKLFF
v_call: TRBV20-1; d_call: .; j_call: TRBJ1-1; clone_size: .; cdr3_nt: TGCAGTGCTAGAGATGCCTCTCGGGGGGGCACTGAAGCTTTCTTT; cdr3_aa: CSARDASRGGTEAFF
v_call: TRBV7-2; d_call: .; j_call: TRBJ2-1; clone_size: many; cdr3_nt: TGTGCCAGCAGCTTTAGTGGGGGGGGCGACAATGAGCAGTTCTTC; cdr3_aa: CASSFSGGGDNEQFF
v_call: TRBV20-1; d_call: TRBD1; j_call: TRBJ2-1; clone_size: .; cdr3_nt: TGCAGTCCCCAGGGGGCTGGGTACAATGAGCAGTTCTTC; cdr3_aa: CSPQGAGYNEQFF
v_call: TRBV5-4; d_call: .; j_call: TRBJ2-5; clone_size: many; cdr3_nt: TGTGCCAGCAGCTTAGGTCCAGTCGGGGAGACCCAGTACTTC; cdr3_aa: CASSLGPVGETQYF
v_call: TRBV5-5; d_call: .; j_call: TRBJ2-1; clone_size: many; cdr3_nt: TGTGCCAGCAGCTTTAAGGGCCAGAGCTCCTACAATGAGCAGTTCTTC; cdr3_aa: CASSFKGQSSYNEQFF
v_call: TRBV7-8; d_call: .; j_call: TRBJ2-1; clone_size: .; cdr3_nt: TGTGCCAGCAGCTTAACCGCGGTTTACAATGAGCAGTTCTTC; cdr3_aa: CASSLTAVYNEQFF
v_call: TRBV6-1; d_call: .; j_call: TRBJ1-2; clone_size: .; cdr3_nt: TGTGCCAGCAGTGACAGCCACGCCAAGGGGAGCTACACCTTC; cdr3_aa: CASSDSHAKGSYTF
v_call: TRBV12-3/TRBV12-4; d_call: TRBD2; j_call: TRBJ2-1; clone_size: few; cdr3_nt: TGTGCCAGCAGTGTAGGGCAGCGGGGGCTGATGGGTGAGCAGTTCTTC; cdr3_aa: CASSVGQRGLMGEQFF
v_call: TRBV29-1; d_call: .; j_call: TRBJ2-3; clone_size: many; cdr3_nt: TGCAGCGTTGAAAAGGGTATTAGCCCAGATACGCAGTATTTT; cdr3_aa: CSVEKGISPDTQYF
v_call: TRBV20-1; d_call: .; j_call: TRBJ1-5; clone_size: many; cdr3_nt: TGCAGTGCTAGTTTCGGCCCGGAGAGCAATCAGCCCCAGCATTTT; cdr3_aa: CSASFGPESNQPQHF
v_call: TRBV2; d_call: TRBD1; j_call: TRBJ2-7; clone_size: few; cdr3_nt: TGTGCCAGCAGAGCGGGACAGGGAGGCTACGAGCAGTACTTC; cdr3_aa: CASRAGQGGYEQYF
v_call: TRBV5-5; d_call: .; j_call: TRBJ2-2; clone_size: .; cdr3_nt: TGTGCCAGCAGCTTAAATCTGGATGGCACCGGGGAGCTGTTTTTT; cdr3_aa: CASSLNLDGTGELFF
v_call: TRBV3-1; d_call: TRBD1; j_call: TRBJ2-5; clone_size: .; cdr3_nt: TGTGCCAGCAGCCAAGATGTGGACAGGGAAGAGACCCAGTACTTC; cdr3_aa: CASSQDVDREETQYF
v_call: TRBV5-1; d_call: .; j_call: TRBJ2-3; clone_size: few; cdr3_nt: TGCGCCAGCAGCTCGGGATGGGGGTCTAGCACAGATACGCAGTATTTT; cdr3_aa: CASSSGWGSSTDTQYF
v_call: TRBV20-1; d_call: TRBD2; j_call: TRBJ2-1; clone_size: few; cdr3_nt: TGCAGTGCCCCCGGACTAGCGGGGGGCACTAGGAATGAGCAGTTCTTC; cdr3_aa: CSAPGLAGGTRNEQFF
v_call: TRBV25-1; d_call: TRBD2; j_call: TRBJ2-5; clone_size: many; cdr3_nt: TGTGCCAGCAGTGAGTGGACTAGCGGGAGAACCCAAGAGACCCAGTACTTC; cdr3_aa: CASSEWTSGRTQETQYF